This TCR beta chain was retrieved from a study of Graves' ophthalmopathy and Graves' hyperthyroidism. Study background: Peripheral blood was obtained at first diagnosis, ahead of any treatment. Notes on the study in general: Appearing in blood as well were most expanded thyroid clonotypes above 0.001 frequency.

Patients were left out if they had other autoimmune diseases, uncontrolled infections, pregnancy or lactation. V lost 8 bases and J 0 bases, leaving 8 bases between the germline ends. Germline V lookup: CDR1 LNHDA, CDR2 SQIVND (reference sequence). This CDR3 has 13 amino acids. To note about this clonotype: The target antigen is unknown.

Amplification of TCR beta CDR3 regions used RNA transcripts. HTBI primers served in a first-round RT-PCR, which a second-round multiplex PCR followed. In TCRdb, the multiplex PCR reads were re-called with MiXCR into one record per CDR3 protein. Among about 740,000 distinct CDR3 sequences listed, roughly 40% were seen once. Sequences were obtained from peripheral blood. The source of this sequence is an adult man with Graves' ophthalmopathy. The rearrangement uses TRBV19 and TRBJ1-3; the D is unclear. The CDR3 loop is CASRQSSGNTIYF. CDR3 coding DNA: TGTGCCAGTCGGCAGTCCTCTGGAAACACCATATATTTT.